Many counts were recorded for the clone carrying this TCR beta chain. The antigen remains unidentified. The CDR3 sequence is 14 residues long. Germline CDR1 and CDR2: MRHNA and SNTAGT. V lost 8 bases and J lost 6; bases outside the gene matches: 10. MiXCR, applied by TCRdb to the 5' RACE reads, yields one record per CDR3 protein. The data show roughly 13,000 distinct CDR3 sequences, under 3.5% seen once. The data originate from a study of CD8 T cells in ankylosing spondylitis. Study-level findings and limits: There were earlier reports of some motif variants in reactive arthritis synovial fluid and blood.

Sequenced material: blood, either unsorted or a sorted T cell fraction (not recorded which). The V and J genes are TRBV6-4 and TRBJ2-1; 7 positions match TRBD1. The source is a male donor with ankylosing spondylitis or in good health (not recorded which). CDR3 nucleotides: TGTGCCAGCCCCTCCCGGGACAGTGTCAATGAGCAGTTCTTC. Amino acid sequence: CASPSRDSVNEQFF.